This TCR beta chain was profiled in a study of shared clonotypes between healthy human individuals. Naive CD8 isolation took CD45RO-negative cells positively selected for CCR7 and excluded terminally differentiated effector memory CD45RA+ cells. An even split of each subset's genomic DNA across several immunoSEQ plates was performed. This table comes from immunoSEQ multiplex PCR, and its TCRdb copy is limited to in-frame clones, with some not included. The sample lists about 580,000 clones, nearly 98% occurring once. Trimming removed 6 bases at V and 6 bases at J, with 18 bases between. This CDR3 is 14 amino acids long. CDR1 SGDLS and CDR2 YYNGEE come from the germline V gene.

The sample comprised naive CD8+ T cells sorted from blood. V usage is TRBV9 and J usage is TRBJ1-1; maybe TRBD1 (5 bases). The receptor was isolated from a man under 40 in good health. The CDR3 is CASTPGPGWPEAFF. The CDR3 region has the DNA TGTGCCAGCACCCCGGGGCCAGGGTGGCCTGAAGCTTTCTTT.